This T cell receptor (beta chain) was obtained from a study of blood T cell repertoires in COVID-19. Germline-derived CDR1 and CDR2 are LGHNT and FRNRAP. V lost 5 bases to trimming and J lost 13 bases, with 29 bases between them. This CDR3 is 17 amino acids long. Authors' processing steps: Estimates of nucleated cell counts were drawn from the amplification of reference gene primers. Method: immunoSEQ multiplex PCR; TCRdb's copy keeps in-frame clones and lacks some. V and J calls and clone size come straight from that table; D and trimming were deduced from the DNA. This table has roughly 100,000 clones, approximately 86% appearing once.

Sequenced material: peripheral blood. J is TRBJ1-4 and V is TRBV12-5; D may be TRBD1 (5 bases). The clonotype comes from a woman older than 75 with acute or convalescent COVID-19. CDR3 DNA: TGTGCTAGTGGTCTACTACACGGCGAAGTCTCTCGCGGGGGACTGTTTTTT. Protein: CASGLLHGEVSRGGLFF.